Below, 16 T cell receptor beta chains from the same sample are listed, as sequenced in a study of Tregs in tolerant kidney transplant recipients. Repertoires were generated with immunoSEQ multiplex PCR, while TCRdb's copy carries only in-frame clones and drops some. The table lists under 300,000 clones, about four fifths of them singletons. The source material was CD4+ T cells from blood. Receptors originate from a human donor in good health.

This clone occurred a few times. The chain recombines TRBV23-1 with TRBJ2-6; 8 nucleotides agree with TRBD1. TRBV23-1 is given ORF status, its function remaining uncertain. This CDR3 contains 18 residues. V dropped 6 bases and J dropped 1; count of bases not matched to a gene: 11. The CDR3 coding sequence is TGCGCCAGCAGGGACAGGGCCGCTATTCGGTCTGGGGCCAACGTCCTGACTTTC. Protein product: CASRDRAAIRSGANVLTF.

V gene TRBV20-1 combines with J gene TRBJ2-1; D is unclear. V gave up 5 bases and J gave up 9 bases, with 8 bases separating them. The germline gives CDR1 DFQATT, CDR2 SNEGSKA (reference sequence). CDR3 size: 10 residues. The CDR3 spells CSAVDREQFF. The DNA of the CDR3 is TGCAGTGCTGTGGACCGTGAGCAGTTCTTC.

V is TRBV30 and J is TRBJ2-5; a possible D gene is TRBD2 (5 bases). The end of the DNA aligns better with TRBJ2-7, so the J call may be wrong. There are 12 residues in the CDR3. The germline V gene encodes CDR1 GTSNPN and CDR2 SVGIG (reference sequence). DNA for the CDR3: TGTGCCTGGAGTGTACGGGGCTACGAGCAGTACTTC. This sequence encodes CAWSVRGYEQYF.

The V gene is TRBV5-3, the J gene TRBJ1-2, with D maybe TRBD1 (5 bases). TRBV5-3 belongs to the ORF category, with a function that is uncertain. V lost 4 bases and J 2 bases, leaving 18 bases between the germline ends. This CDR3 comprises 16 residues. The DNA for the CDR3 is TGTGCCAGAAGCCCAAACATCCGAGGGGCCAACTATGGCTACACCTTC. Its protein product is CARSPNIRGANYGYTF.

V gene TRBV10-1 combines with J gene TRBJ2-1; 9 bases are a match to TRBD2. The CDR3 contains 14 residues. V shed 2 bases and J 6 bases; nucleotides not matched to a gene: 2. Germline-derived CDR1 and CDR2 are WNHNN and SYGVQD (reference sequence). DNA for the CDR3: TGCGCCAGCAGTGAGAGACTAGCGGCCAATGAGCAGTTCTTC. Amino acids: CASSERLAANEQFF.

This chain links TRBV28 with TRBJ1-2; D perhaps matches TRBD1 (6 bases). Germline V gene lookup returns CDR1 MDHEN and CDR2 SYDVKM. The CDR3 is 13 residues long. Trimming removed 6 bases at V and 9 bases at J, with 17 bases between. DNA of the CDR3: TGTGCCAGCAGACCAACCGGGACAACGCGCTACACCTTC. Its protein product is CASRPTGTTRYTF.

The CDR3 spells CAWSVRRRAGSSNQPQHF. The DNA of the CDR3 is TGTGCCTGGAGTGTACGGAGGAGGGCTGGGTCTAGCAATCAGCCCCAGCATTTT. The chain has TRBV30 and TRBJ1-5; D is undetermined. Per germline, CDR1 GTSNPN and CDR2 SVGIG (reference sequence). The CDR3 is 18 amino acids. V lost 0 bases, J lost 0 bases, and 18 bases lay in between.

The chain couples TRBV27 to TRBJ2-2, with 7 nucleotides matching TRBD1. CDR1 and CDR2 from the germline V gene are MNHEY and SMNVEV (reference sequence). The CDR3 extends over 19 amino acids. V was clipped by 5 bases and J by 1 base; unmatched bases: 16. CDR3 region: CASSRTLTRQGKNTGELFF. CDR3 bases: TGTGCCAGCAGTCGAACCCTAACCCGACAGGGCAAGAACACCGGGGAGCTGTTTTTT.

This chain connects TRBV10-3 to TRBJ2-5, with a possible D match to TRBD2 (5 bases). V lost 10 bases to trimming and J lost 1 base, with 13 bases between them. Looked up from germline, CDR1 is ENHRY and CDR2 is SYGVKD. The length of the CDR3 is 13 residues. The CDR3 nucleotides are TGTGCCACCAGCAGCGGCCTCCAAGAGACCCAGTACTTC. Its translation is CATSSGLQETQYF.

The chain couples TRBV5-7 to TRBJ2-7; D gene ambiguous. TRBV5-7 qualifies as an ORF whose function is uncertain. The length of the CDR3 is 15 residues. Trimming left V 1 base short and J 0 bases short, with 11 bases between. The CDR3 region has the DNA TGTGCCAGCAGCTTGTATGCACTTTCCTCCTACGAGCAGTACTTC. The encoded protein is CASSLYALSSYEQYF.

V and J are TRBV29-1 and TRBJ2-7; 9 bases are shared with TRBD1. J gave up 3 bases and V 0 bases, and 9 bases lay outside the gene matches. Germline CDR1 is SQVTM and CDR2 is ANQGSEA. The CDR3 loop spans 16 amino acids. CDR3 loop: CSVEDTMMGQGYEQYF. The CDR3 bases are TGCAGCGTTGAAGACACAATGATGGGACAGGGCTACGAGCAGTACTTC.

The chain is built from TRBV21-1 and TRBJ2-7; TRBD2, the table's D call, lacks a check against the DNA. TRBV21-1 constitutes a pseudogene. The CDR3 length is 16 residues. Here the CDR3 DNA reads TGTGCCAGCCCGTTCGGGACTAGCGGGATTTCCTACGAGCAGTACTTC. Translation gives CASPFGTSGISYEQYF.

The gene calls are TRBV18 and TRBJ1-2, with D unresolved. Germline CDR1 and CDR2: KGHSH and LQKENI. V shed 2 bases and J shed 4 bases, with 11 bases lying between them. There are 14 residues in the CDR3. CDR3 region: CASSPGFGTYGYTF. The CDR3 DNA reads as TGTGCCAGCTCACCAGGGTTCGGAACCTATGGCTACACCTTC. Full variable domain (rest looked up from reference TRBV18 and TRBJ1-2): NAGVMQNPRHLVRRRGQEARLRCSPMKGHSHVYWYRQLPEEGLKFMVYLQKENIIDESGMPKERFSAEFPKEGPSILRIQQVVRGDSAAYFCASSPGFGTYGYTFGSGTRLTVV.

This chain joins TRBV28 and TRBJ2-7; 12 nucleotides agree with TRBD1. Trimming at V came to 7 bases and at J to 4 bases, leaving 26 bases not matched to a gene. This CDR3 is built from 21 residues. Germline-derived CDR1 and CDR2 are MDHEN and SYDVKM. The DNA for the CDR3 is TGTGCCAGCATGGGACAGGGGGCCGATAAAGCGGGAGGAAGGTACGTTTACGAGCAGTACTTC. Translated, it gives CASMGQGADKAGGRYVYEQYF.

V and J are TRBV23-1 and TRBJ2-5; 13 nucleotides align to TRBD2. TRBV23-1 is recorded as an ORF, its role being uncertain. The CDR3 has 17 residues. Losses at the gene ends were 2 bases for V and 5 bases for J; bases not matched to a gene: 8. CDR3 sequence: CASSQPRTSGGAETQYF. DNA for the CDR3: TGCGCCAGCAGTCAACCACGAACTAGCGGGGGGGCGGAGACCCAGTACTTC.

The CDR3 DNA is TGTGCCAGCACCAACGTAGGACAGGGGACGTCGGAGCAGTACTTC. It specifies CASTNVGQGTSEQYF. The rearrangement uses TRBV6-6 and TRBJ2-7, with 9 bases fitting TRBD1. V was pared by 7 bases and J by 7 bases, with 14 bases of the junction left unmatched. The CDR3 spans 15 residues. Germline V CDR1 and CDR2: MNHNY, SVGAGI (reference sequence).